The clone carrying this T cell receptor (beta chain) was counted at least ten times. Its antigen is currently unknown. The data stem from a study of T cells after yellow fever vaccination. Study context: SMART-Seq v4 Ultra Low Input prepared the low-cell-number fractions. Whole-study findings and limits: Peaking faster, on day 5 versus 15, the secondary response was nonetheless weaker. FACS-sorted repertoires could harbor abundant contaminating bulk-population clonotypes.

CDR3 length equals 19 residues. From germline, CDR1 is SGHVS and CDR2 FQNEAQ. The V segment lost 5 bases and the J segment 0 bases; nucleotides outside the gene matches: 16. The TCR cDNA carried a universal primer site and UMIs from 5'RACE template switching. TCRdb reprocessed the 5' RACE reads with MiXCR, giving one entry per CDR3 protein. The data contain roughly 49,000 distinct CDR3 sequences, 7.4% of them singletons. V and J are TRBV7-8 and TRBJ2-3; 8 bases are shared with TRBD1. The sequence was obtained from a man aged 18 to 29 who received the YFV17D yellow fever vaccine. The sample consisted of CD8+ T cells sorted from PBMCs, taken more than 13 days after the first yellow fever vaccination. The DNA for the CDR3 is TGTGCCAGCAGCCACAACGGACAGGGCTACCGCTCTAGCACAGATACGCAGTATTTT. Amino acid sequence: CASSHNGQGYRSSTDTQYF.